This T cell receptor (beta chain) was recorded in a study of CD8 T cells in Susac syndrome. Germline V CDR1 and CDR2: LGHDT, YNNKEL (reference sequence). V lost 3 bases, J lost 3 bases, and 17 bases lay in between. This CDR3 is 16 amino acids long. RNA amounts of about 0.45 to 1 ug underwent reverse transcription with random hexamers. TCRdb ran MiXCR on the immunoSEQ multiplex PCR reads and lists one entry per CDR3 protein. The table includes around 170,000 distinct CDR3 sequences, approximately 96% detected once. The material sequenced was CD4+ T cells from PBMCs. This chain connects TRBV3-1 to TRBJ1-2, with a possible D match to TRBD1 (5 bases). This TCR derives from a human donor with Susac syndrome. The CDR3 region has the DNA TGTGCCAGCAGCCATGACCCACTGTCAGGGTACTATGGCTACACCTTC. The encoded protein is CASSHDPLSGYYGYTF.